The rows below give T cell receptor beta chains drawn from one sample of a study of CD8+ T cells in alopecia areata. Sequencing was performed with immunoSEQ multiplex PCR; in TCRdb, only in-frame clones are kept and a portion is missing. The sample lists some 190,000 clones, approximately 50% seen once, with roughly a tenth in the top ten. The source material was CD8+ T cells sorted from blood, sampled at roughly week 52, from a patient treated with tofacitinib. All receptors derive from a human donor with alopecia areata. CDR3s include the opening cysteine and the closing phenylalanine or tryptophan. D genes are given only for firm matches. Not all rows give a size; the values are once, few, many and, for expanded clones, a class.

v_call	clone_size	j_call	d_call	cdr3_aa	cdr3_nt
TRBV5-1	.	TRBJ1-6	TRBD1	CASSVDRSSYNSPLHF	TGCGCCAGCAGCGTGGACAGGAGCTCCTATAATTCACCCCTCCACTTT
TRBV27	.	TRBJ1-5	.	CASSRRSRSHQPQHF	TGTGCCAGCAGTAGGAGGTCTAGGAGTCATCAGCCCCAGCATTTT
TRBV6-5	.	TRBJ1-2	.	CAVRPVETGGGYTF	TGTGCCGTTCGACCGGTTGAGACAGGTGGAGGCTACACCTTC
TRBV4-1	.	TRBJ2-7	.	CASSRNQGYEQYF	TGCGCCAGCAGCCGAAATCAAGGTTACGAGCAGTACTTC
TRBV13	.	TRBJ2-5	TRBD1	CASSWGQDRGETQYF	TGTGCCAGCAGCTGGGGACAGGACCGCGGGGAGACCCAGTACTTC
TRBV19	.	TRBJ1-1	TRBD1	CASSMGDRDGTEAFF	TGTGCCAGTAGTATGGGGGACAGGGATGGAACTGAAGCTTTCTTT
TRBV29-1	.	TRBJ2-1	TRBD2	CSAHNPGGGSYNEQFF	TGCAGCGCCCATAATCCGGGCGGGGGGTCCTACAATGAGCAGTTCTTC
TRBV14	.	TRBJ1-6	TRBD1	CASSREQGAISPLHF	TGTGCCAGCAGCCGTGAACAGGGGGCGATTTCACCCCTCCACTTT
TRBV5-4	once	TRBJ2-2	.	CASSRREDTGELFF	TGTGCCAGCAGCCGGCGGGAAGACACCGGGGAGCTGTTTTTT
TRBV29-1	.	TRBJ1-2	TRBD1	CSVELLTSGTESYGYTF	TGCAGCGTTGAATTACTTACTTCCGGGACAGAGTCCTATGGCTACACCTTC
TRBV13	.	TRBJ1-1	.	CASSLRGQGTEAFF	TGTGCCAGCAGCTTACGGGGCCAGGGAACTGAAGCTTTCTTT
TRBV4-3	.	TRBJ2-5	.	CASSQERSLPETQYF	TGCGCCAGCAGCCAAGAAAGGAGCCTCCCGGAGACCCAGTACTTC
TRBV6-5	.	TRBJ2-7	.	CASRQGVLDEQYF	TGTGCCAGCAGACAGGGTGTATTGGACGAGCAGTACTTC
TRBV5-4	few	TRBJ2-3	TRBD1	CASSLGAGTGVFDTQYF	TGTGCCAGCAGCTTGGGGGCCGGGACAGGGGTTTTCGATACGCAGTATTTT
TRBV6-1	.	TRBJ2-7	.	CASSEGGESAYEQYF	TGTGCCAGCAGTGAAGGAGGGGAGAGCGCGTACGAGCAGTACTTC
TRBV19	.	TRBJ1-1	.	CASSTRASGSEAFF	TGTGCCAGTAGTACGCGGGCCTCAGGGAGTGAAGCTTTCTTT
TRBV15	.	TRBJ2-5	.	CATSVGPEETQYF	TGTGCCACCAGCGTGGGACCGGAGGAGACCCAGTACTTC
TRBV5-4	once	TRBJ1-1	.	CASSLGSRTEAFF	TGTGCCAGCAGCTTGGGGAGTCGGACTGAAGCTTTCTTT
TRBV5-6	.	TRBJ2-1	TRBD2	CASSLGLAGDNEQFF	TGTGCCAGCAGCCTCGGACTAGCGGGGGACAATGAGCAGTTCTTC
TRBV4-1	.	TRBJ1-1	.	CASSQDRSETEAFF	TGCGCCAGCAGCCAAGACAGGTCGGAGACTGAAGCTTTCTTT
TRBV5-6	.	TRBJ2-6	.	CASSLVGRNSGANVLTF	TGTGCCAGCAGCTTGGTCGGACGGAACTCTGGGGCCAACGTCCTGACTTTC
TRBV6-5	.	TRBJ2-1	.	CASSLPGSEQFF	TGTGCCAGCAGCCTACCGGGGAGTGAGCAGTTCTTC
TRBV7-3	.	TRBJ2-2	.	CASSFETGELFF	TGTGCCAGCAGCTTTGAAACCGGGGAGCTGTTTTTT
TRBV19	few	TRBJ1-1	.	CASTKSRMNTEAFF	TGTGCCAGTACCAAATCAAGGATGAACACTGAAGCTTTCTTT
TRBV30	.	TRBJ2-2	.	CAWSPASSGELFF	TGTGCCTGGAGTCCGGCATCCTCCGGGGAGCTGTTTTTT
TRBV18	.	TRBJ2-7	TRBD1	CASSPRGQRSYEQYF	TGTGCCAGCTCACCAAGGGGGCAGCGTTCCTACGAGCAGTACTTC
TRBV2	once	TRBJ1-5	.	CASSETGGPAQHF	TGTGCCAGCAGCGAGACGGGGGGTCCGGCCCAGCATTTT
TRBV19	few	TRBJ2-3	.	CASSIDLEDTQYF	TGTGCCAGTAGTATAGATCTGGAAGATACGCAGTATTTT
TRBV2	.	TRBJ2-4	TRBD1	CASRGGQGGNIQYF	TGTGCCAGCAGGGGTGGACAGGGAGGAAACATTCAGTACTTC
TRBV30	few	TRBJ1-1	.	CAWSVPWGNTEAFF	TGTGCCTGGAGTGTCCCTTGGGGGAACACTGAAGCTTTCTTT
TRBV6-1	.	TRBJ2-1	TRBD2	CASSEASGGYNEQFF	TGTGCCAGCAGTGAAGCTAGCGGGGGGTACAATGAGCAGTTCTTC
TRBV29-1	.	TRBJ1-2	.	CSVESEGRYGYTF	TGCAGCGTCGAAAGTGAGGGTCGCTATGGCTACACCTTC
TRBV9	.	TRBJ1-4	.	CASSRAPTTNEKLFF	TGTGCCAGCAGTCGGGCCCCGACAACTAATGAAAAACTGTTTTTT
TRBV5-1	.	TRBJ2-7	.	CASSYTRGEQYF	TGCGCCAGCAGCTATACACGGGGAGAGCAGTACTTC
TRBV27	.	TRBJ1-2	.	CASSLSVQHENYGYTF	TGTGCCAGCAGTTTATCGGTACAGCACGAGAACTATGGCTACACCTTC
TRBV4-1	.	TRBJ2-5	TRBD2	CASSQVSGGAEETQYF	TGCGCCAGCAGCCAAGTGAGCGGGGGGGCCGAAGAGACCCAGTACTTC